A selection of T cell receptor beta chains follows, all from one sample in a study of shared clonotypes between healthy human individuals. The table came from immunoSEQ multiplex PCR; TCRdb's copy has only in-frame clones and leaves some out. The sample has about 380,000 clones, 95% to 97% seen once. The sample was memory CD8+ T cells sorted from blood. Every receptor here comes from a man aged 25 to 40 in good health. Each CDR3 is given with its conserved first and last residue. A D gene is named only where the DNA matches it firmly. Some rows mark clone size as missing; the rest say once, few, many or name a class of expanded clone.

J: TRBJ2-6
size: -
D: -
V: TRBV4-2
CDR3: CASSRFGANVLTF
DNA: TGTGCCAGCAGCCGATTTGGGGCCAACGTCCTGACTTTC

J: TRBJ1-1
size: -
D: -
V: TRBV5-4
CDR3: CASSLGEGPEAFF
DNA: TGTGCCAGCAGCTTGGGGGAGGGCCCTGAAGCTTTCTTT

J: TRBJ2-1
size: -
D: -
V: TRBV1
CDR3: CTSSQDPGTRRYNEQFF
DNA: TGCACCAGCAGCCAAGATCCCGGGACTAGGAGGTACAATGAGCAGTTCTTC

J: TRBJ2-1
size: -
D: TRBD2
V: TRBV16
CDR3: CASSQYGGSLNEQFF
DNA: TGTGCCAGCAGCCAATACGGCGGGAGTCTCAATGAGCAGTTCTTC

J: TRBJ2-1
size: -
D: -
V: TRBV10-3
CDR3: CAISESTNEQFF
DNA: TGTGCCATCAGTGAGTCAACCAATGAGCAGTTCTTC

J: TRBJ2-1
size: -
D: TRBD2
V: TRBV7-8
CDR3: CASSPLAGVYNEQFF
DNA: TGTGCCAGCAGTCCACTAGCGGGAGTCTACAATGAGCAGTTCTTC

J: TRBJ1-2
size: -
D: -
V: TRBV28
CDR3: CASSKPGDHGYTF
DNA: TGTGCCAGCAGTAAGCCAGGGGATCATGGCTACACCTTC

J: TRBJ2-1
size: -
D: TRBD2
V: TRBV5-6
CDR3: CASRGLAGGNEQFF
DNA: TGTGCCAGCAGGGGACTAGCGGGAGGGAATGAGCAGTTCTTC

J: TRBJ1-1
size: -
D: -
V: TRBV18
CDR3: CASSPSVNTEAFF
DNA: TGTGCCAGCTCACCATCCGTGAACACTGAAGCTTTCTTT

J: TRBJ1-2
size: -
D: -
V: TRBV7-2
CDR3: CASSGVRSGYTF
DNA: TGTGCCAGCAGCGGGGTCAGAAGCGGCTACACCTTC

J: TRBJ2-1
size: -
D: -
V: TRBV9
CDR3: CASTPRHRLDEQFF
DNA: TGTGCCAGCACCCCACGTCACAGGTTGGATGAGCAGTTCTTC

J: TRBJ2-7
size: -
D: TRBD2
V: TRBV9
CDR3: CASSVGLAGGEQYF
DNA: TGTGCCAGCAGCGTAGGGCTAGCGGGAGGCGAGCAGTACTTC

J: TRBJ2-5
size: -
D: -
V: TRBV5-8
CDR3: CATGRGEGLGETQYF
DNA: TGTGCCACGGGGAGAGGAGAGGGTTTAGGGGAGACCCAGTACTTC

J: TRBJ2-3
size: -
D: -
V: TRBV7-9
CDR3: CASSLLWRKSTDTQYF
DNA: TGTGCCAGCAGCTTATTATGGCGGAAATCGACAGATACGCAGTATTTT

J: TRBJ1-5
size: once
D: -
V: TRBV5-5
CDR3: CASSLLGTGNQPQHF
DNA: TGTGCCAGCAGCTTGTTGGGGACGGGCAATCAGCCCCAGCATTTT

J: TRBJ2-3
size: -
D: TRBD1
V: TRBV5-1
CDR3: CASRDRGRTDTQYF
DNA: TGCGCCAGCCGGGACAGGGGGCGCACAGATACGCAGTATTTT

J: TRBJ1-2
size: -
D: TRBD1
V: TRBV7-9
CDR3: CASSSTDRGRGYTF
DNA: TGTGCCAGCAGCTCCACGGACAGGGGGCGAGGCTACACCTTC

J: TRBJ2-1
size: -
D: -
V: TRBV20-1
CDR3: CSARQGGEQFF
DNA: TGCAGTGCTAGGCAGGGGGGTGAGCAGTTCTTC

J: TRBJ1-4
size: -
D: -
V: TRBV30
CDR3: CAWSSRDTLFF
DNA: TGTGCCTGGAGTTCCCGGGACACACTGTTTTTT

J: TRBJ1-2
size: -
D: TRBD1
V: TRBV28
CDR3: CASGDRDYGYTF
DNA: TGTGCCAGCGGAGACAGGGACTATGGCTACACCTTC

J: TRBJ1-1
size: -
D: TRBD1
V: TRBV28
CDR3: CASSRQGRGNTEAFF
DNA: TGTGCCAGCAGCCGACAGGGAAGAGGTAACACTGAAGCTTTCTTT

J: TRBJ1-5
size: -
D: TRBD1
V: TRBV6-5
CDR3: CASRTTGGSNQPQHF
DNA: TGTGCCAGCAGGACAACAGGGGGCAGCAATCAGCCCCAGCATTTT